This TCR beta chain emerged from a study of cytomegalovirus exposure and HLA in healthy donors. A word on this clone: The antigen remains undetermined.

The assay was immunoSEQ multiplex PCR, and TCRdb's table has in-frame clones only and misses some. The sample contains about 120,000 clones, more than 75% of which appear only once. Findings of the study overall: There were some public TCRs occurring in many donors, but most TCR sequences were rare.

The CDR3 has 22 residues. V lost 4 bases and J 5 bases, leaving 39 bases between the germline ends. Germline values: CDR1 LGHNA, CDR2 YNFKEQ. The chain is built from TRBV4-2 and TRBJ2-7; TRBD2 is a possible D gene (6 bases). The TCR originated in a woman aged 18-29 years in good health and CMV-seropositive. The specimen was PBMCs. CDR3 bases: TGTGCCAGCAGCCTTAAGGTCGATGTTGGTTGGGAGCGGGCTTACAAGGGGCACGAGCAGTACTTC. Translated, it gives CASSLKVDVGWERAYKGHEQYF.